These T cell receptor beta chains were read from a single sample in a study of blood T cell repertoires in COVID-19. Using immunoSEQ multiplex PCR, the repertoire was profiled, and TCRdb retains in-frame clones only, with some absent. The sample records 200,000 to 300,000 clones, just under 85% being singletons. What was sequenced was peripheral blood. These receptor sequences come from a woman of 80 years or more with acute or convalescent COVID-19. Each CDR3 is given with its conserved first and last residue. A D gene is named only where the DNA matches it firmly. Clone size is stated in some rows and not others, as once, few, many or a class when expanded.

j_call: TRBJ2-7
d_call: TRBD2
v_call: TRBV6-5
clone_size: .
cdr3_nt: TGTGCCAGCAGTTCCCGGGGGGGGGAGCAGTACTTC
cdr3_aa: CASSSRGGEQYF

j_call: TRBJ1-4
d_call: TRBD1
v_call: TRBV9
clone_size: .
cdr3_nt: TGTGCCAGCAGCCCGGGACAGCTTAATGAAAAACTGTTTTTT
cdr3_aa: CASSPGQLNEKLFF

j_call: TRBJ1-1
d_call: TRBD1
v_call: TRBV5-5
clone_size: .
cdr3_nt: TGTGCCAGCAGCTACCGGACAGGGAACGAAGCTTTCTTT
cdr3_aa: CASSYRTGNEAFF

j_call: TRBJ1-1
d_call: .
v_call: TRBV4-1
clone_size: .
cdr3_nt: TGCGCCAGCAGCCGAAGACTTGGCGTGAACACTGAAGCTTTCTTT
cdr3_aa: CASSRRLGVNTEAFF

j_call: TRBJ1-1
d_call: .
v_call: TRBV5-6
clone_size: .
cdr3_nt: TGTGCCAGCAGCAGCAGGGAGGGAGCTTTTTTCGGCACTGAAGCTTTCTTT
cdr3_aa: CASSSREGAFFGTEAFF

j_call: TRBJ2-1
d_call: TRBD2
v_call: TRBV27
clone_size: .
cdr3_nt: TGTGCCAGCAGTGGACTAGCGGGGGTGTCCAATAATGAGCAGTTCTTC
cdr3_aa: CASSGLAGVSNNEQFF

j_call: TRBJ2-1
d_call: .
v_call: TRBV27
clone_size: .
cdr3_nt: TGTGCCAGCACCCCCCTGGGGGGGGCCCTTAGGAGCTCCTACAATGAGCAGTTCTTC
cdr3_aa: CASTPLGGALRSSYNEQFF

j_call: TRBJ2-1
d_call: .
v_call: TRBV7-8
clone_size: .
cdr3_nt: TGTGCCAGCAGCTTCGACGCGGGGGCGCTGGGGAGAAATGAGCAGTTCTTC
cdr3_aa: CASSFDAGALGRNEQFF

j_call: TRBJ1-6
d_call: TRBD1
v_call: TRBV10-3
clone_size: few
cdr3_nt: TGTGCCATCAGGGGACAGCAAGGGGGTTCACCCCTCCACTTT
cdr3_aa: CAIRGQQGGSPLHF

j_call: TRBJ1-2
d_call: TRBD1
v_call: TRBV5-1
clone_size: .
cdr3_nt: TGCGCCAGCAGCTCCAGTGACGGACAGGGTGTCTATGGCTACACCTTC
cdr3_aa: CASSSSDGQGVYGYTF

j_call: TRBJ2-7
d_call: TRBD1
v_call: TRBV4-1
clone_size: .
cdr3_nt: TGCGCCAGCAGCCAGGGGACAGGGAACTACGAGCAGTACTTC
cdr3_aa: CASSQGTGNYEQYF

j_call: TRBJ2-1
d_call: .
v_call: TRBV5-6
clone_size: .
cdr3_nt: TGTGCCAGCAGCTTGGTCTCGTTTGGGGGCCCCCATGAGCAGTTCTTC
cdr3_aa: CASSLVSFGGPHEQFF

j_call: TRBJ1-1
d_call: .
v_call: TRBV7-6
clone_size: .
cdr3_nt: TGTGCCAGCAGCTTGGGCCAGAACACTGAAGCTTTCTTT
cdr3_aa: CASSLGQNTEAFF

j_call: TRBJ2-1
d_call: .
v_call: TRBV3-1/TRBV3-2
clone_size: .
cdr3_nt: TGTGCCAGCAGCCAAGATCACGGCGGGGCGATTAGCAATGAGCAGTTCTTC
cdr3_aa: CASSQDHGGAISNEQFF

j_call: TRBJ1-2
d_call: TRBD1
v_call: TRBV10-3
clone_size: few
cdr3_nt: TGTGCCATCACCAACTCGGGACAGGGGAACTATGGCTACACCTTC
cdr3_aa: CAITNSGQGNYGYTF

j_call: TRBJ1-1
d_call: TRBD1
v_call: TRBV5-1
clone_size: .
cdr3_nt: TGCGCCAGCAGCTTGGGACAGGGCTCTATGAACACTGAAGCTTTCTTT
cdr3_aa: CASSLGQGSMNTEAFF

j_call: TRBJ1-6
d_call: .
v_call: TRBV5-1
clone_size: .
cdr3_nt: TGCGCCAGCAGCTCAGAACAGGCAGGCGGTTCACCCCTCCACTTT
cdr3_aa: CASSSEQAGGSPLHF

j_call: TRBJ2-4
d_call: .
v_call: TRBV28
clone_size: .
cdr3_nt: TGTGGGACATCACTAGCCAAAAACATTCAGTACTTC
cdr3_aa: CGTSLAKNIQYF

j_call: TRBJ1-4
d_call: TRBD1
v_call: TRBV7-9
clone_size: few
cdr3_nt: TGTGCCAGCAGCCCTTCAGGGGGCTCTGAAAAACTGTTTTTT
cdr3_aa: CASSPSGGSEKLFF

j_call: TRBJ1-1
d_call: TRBD1
v_call: TRBV19
clone_size: .
cdr3_nt: TGTGCCAGTAATTCCCGGGACAGGGGATTGGCTTTCTTT
cdr3_aa: CASNSRDRGLAFF

j_call: TRBJ1-1
d_call: .
v_call: TRBV7-7
clone_size: .
cdr3_nt: TGTGCTAGCAGCTTAGAGGAGGGACGAACTGAAGCTTTCTTT
cdr3_aa: CASSLEEGRTEAFF

j_call: TRBJ2-3
d_call: TRBD2
v_call: TRBV7-3
clone_size: .
cdr3_nt: TGTGCCAGCAGCCCCAGCGGGGGGGGTTGGGATACGCAGTATTTT
cdr3_aa: CASSPSGGGWDTQYF

j_call: TRBJ2-7
d_call: .
v_call: TRBV6-5
clone_size: .
cdr3_nt: TGTGCCAGCAGTTACTTAGCAGGGGTGAGCTCCTACGAGCAGTACTTC
cdr3_aa: CASSYLAGVSSYEQYF

j_call: TRBJ2-2
d_call: TRBD1
v_call: TRBV5-6
clone_size: .
cdr3_nt: TGTGCCAGCAGCCCGTTCAGGGACAGGGGGAACACCGGGGAGCTGTTTTTT
cdr3_aa: CASSPFRDRGNTGELFF

j_call: TRBJ2-5
d_call: TRBD2
v_call: TRBV7-9
clone_size: .
cdr3_nt: TGTGCCAGCAGCCCCTGGAGCCCGGCTAGCGGGGGACAGACCCAGTACTTC
cdr3_aa: CASSPWSPASGGQTQYF

j_call: TRBJ1-5
d_call: .
v_call: TRBV5-6
clone_size: .
cdr3_nt: TGTGCCAGCAGCTTAAGTACGGGACACCAGAATCAGCCCCAGCATTTT
cdr3_aa: CASSLSTGHQNQPQHF

j_call: TRBJ1-2
d_call: TRBD1
v_call: TRBV10-3
clone_size: .
cdr3_nt: TGTGCCATCAGTCCGGACAGGGTCGGGGGCTACACCTTC
cdr3_aa: CAISPDRVGGYTF

j_call: TRBJ1-4
d_call: .
v_call: TRBV15
clone_size: .
cdr3_nt: TGTGCCACCAGCAGAGATCTAGGAGCTGAAAAACTGTTTTTT
cdr3_aa: CATSRDLGAEKLFF

j_call: TRBJ2-7
d_call: TRBD2
v_call: TRBV23-1
clone_size: .
cdr3_nt: TGCGCCAGCAGTCATGGCCCTCAGCGGGGGGCCGGGGAGCAGTACTTC
cdr3_aa: CASSHGPQRGAGEQYF

j_call: TRBJ1-6
d_call: .
v_call: TRBV3-1/TRBV3-2
clone_size: .
cdr3_nt: TGTGCCAGCAGCCAAGGAAGGGGGTGGAATTCACCCCTCCACTTT
cdr3_aa: CASSQGRGWNSPLHF

j_call: TRBJ1-3
d_call: TRBD1
v_call: TRBV4-1
clone_size: once
cdr3_nt: TGCGCCAGCAGCCGAACAGGGGCGGTTGGAAACACCATATATTTT
cdr3_aa: CASSRTGAVGNTIYF

j_call: TRBJ2-2
d_call: .
v_call: TRBV9
clone_size: .
cdr3_nt: TGTGCCAGCAGCCCCCGGGTGGGCGGGGAGCTGTTTTTT
cdr3_aa: CASSPRVGGELFF

j_call: TRBJ1-2
d_call: .
v_call: TRBV24-1
clone_size: .
cdr3_nt: TGTGCCACCAGTGAGGGAAGACTGGGGGGCTATGGCTACACCTTC
cdr3_aa: CATSEGRLGGYGYTF

j_call: TRBJ1-2
d_call: TRBD1
v_call: TRBV28
clone_size: few
cdr3_nt: TGTGCCAGCAGCCTACAGGGGAGCTACACCTTC
cdr3_aa: CASSLQGSYTF

j_call: TRBJ2-3
d_call: TRBD1
v_call: TRBV18
clone_size: .
cdr3_nt: TGTGCCAGCTCACGATTCGGACAGGGGGGCACAGATACGCAGTATTTT
cdr3_aa: CASSRFGQGGTDTQYF

j_call: TRBJ1-3
d_call: .
v_call: TRBV19
clone_size: .
cdr3_nt: TGTGCCAGTGCACTAGACGCTGGAAACACCATATATTTT
cdr3_aa: CASALDAGNTIYF

j_call: TRBJ2-1
d_call: TRBD2
v_call: TRBV6-5
clone_size: .
cdr3_nt: TGTGCCGTAGCGGGGGCGGTCAATGAGCAGTTCTTC
cdr3_aa: CAVAGAVNEQFF

j_call: TRBJ1-5
d_call: .
v_call: TRBV5-8
clone_size: .
cdr3_nt: TGTGCCAGCACCCGACAAATAGGACAGCCCCAGCATTTT
cdr3_aa: CASTRQIGQPQHF

j_call: TRBJ2-7
d_call: TRBD2
v_call: TRBV4-2
clone_size: few
cdr3_nt: TGTGCCAGCAGCCAAGTGGGGGAGGGGTCCTACGAGCAGTACTTC
cdr3_aa: CASSQVGEGSYEQYF

j_call: TRBJ2-5
d_call: .
v_call: TRBV6-5
clone_size: .
cdr3_nt: TGTGCCAGCAGTTACGGGCGGGGATCCGGGGAGACCCAGTACTTC
cdr3_aa: CASSYGRGSGETQYF

j_call: TRBJ1-5
d_call: .
v_call: TRBV19
clone_size: .
cdr3_nt: TGTGCCACCGGCCTACAGGTGGGGTACAATCAGCCCCAGCATTTT
cdr3_aa: CATGLQVGYNQPQHF

j_call: TRBJ1-6
d_call: .
v_call: TRBV6-1
clone_size: .
cdr3_nt: TGTGCCAGCAGTGAATGGGAGTCTCTGGCGAATTCACCCCTCCACTTT
cdr3_aa: CASSEWESLANSPLHF

j_call: TRBJ1-1
d_call: .
v_call: TRBV7-6
clone_size: .
cdr3_nt: TGTGCCAGCAGCTTAGGACGGGAGGGGGAAGCTTTCTTT
cdr3_aa: CASSLGREGEAFF